This T cell receptor (beta chain) is drawn from a study of quantifying T cell responses using KT2 cells. Study-wide background: RNA was reverse transcribed with TCR alpha and beta constant-region primers.

An oligo carrying a UMI was ligated to the cDNA 3' end. An equimolar mix of RC1.1 and RC1.2 primed the beta chain across TRBC1 and TRBC2. From the UMI-ligation and nested PCR reads, TCRdb called clonotypes with MiXCR, one entry per CDR3 protein. The sample consists of some 33,000 distinct CDR3 sequences, 10% of them appearing once. This clonotype has a handful of counts. The sample consisted of PBMCs spiked with cells of the T cell clone KT2. The sequence derives from a human donor.

CDR3: CASSTRDSVNEAFF. The CDR3 DNA follows: TGTGCCAGCAGCACCCGGGACAGCGTGAATGAAGCTTTCTTT. This chain joins TRBV6-5 and TRBJ1-1, with 7 bases that match TRBD1. The length of the CDR3 is 14 residues. Germline trimming cut 6 bases from V and 7 bases from J; bases unmatched to any gene: 11. Germline V lookup: CDR1 MNHEY, CDR2 SVGAGI.